Presented here are 3 T cell receptor beta chains from one specimen sequenced in a study of control samples from healthy donors and cancer patients (dated by TCRdb to the early 2020s). The library relied on the immunoSEQ multiplex PCR assay. TCRdb holds this immuneACCESS table with in-frame rearrangements only. Some clones are missing; in checked studies, unresolved V genes explain under half, and the rest has no known cause. Present in this sample are about 70,000 clones, roughly 93% of which were seen just once. Together, the top ten hold approximately 3% of the sample. Sequencing used blood. The receptors stem from a woman younger than 45 in good health.

This sequence joins TRBV30 and TRBJ1-1; 9 bases agree with TRBD1. The CDR3 spans 17 residues. The germline CDR1 and CDR2 sequences are GTSNPN and SVGIG (reference sequence). V gave up 3 bases and J gave up 0 bases; unmatched junction bases: 11. CDR3 in amino acids: CAWRRDRVSNMNTEAFF. For the CDR3, the DNA is TGTGCCTGGAGGCGGGACAGGGTTTCCAATATGAACACTGAAGCTTTCTTT. The entire variable domain, with the rest obtained from reference TRBV30 and TRBJ1-1, is as follows: SQTIHQWPATLVQPVGSPLSLECTVEGTSNPNLYWYRQAAGRGLQLLFYSVGIGQISSEVPQNLSASRPQDRQFILSSKKLLLSDSGFYLCAWRRDRVSNMNTEAFFGQGTRLTVV.

This CDR3 reads CASSYGQDLEPQHF. The CDR3 DNA reads as TGTGCCAGCAGTTATGGACAGGATCTGGAGCCCCAGCATTTT. This chain uses TRBV6-5 with TRBJ1-5, with 7 bases fitting TRBD1. With V trimmed by 3 bases and J by 8 bases, 7 bases remained unmatched. The CDR3 sequence is 14 residues long. CDR1 MNHEY and CDR2 SVGAGI come from the germline V gene.

This sequence joins TRBV6-1 and TRBJ1-1; D not certain. Germline CDR1 MNHNS, CDR2 SASEGT. Between the trimmed V and J ends, which lost 2 bases and 5 bases, there was a span of 9 bases. This CDR3 is built from 13 residues. DNA of the CDR3: TGTGCCAGCAGTGAATCTTTAGGGACTGAAGCTTTCTTT. Its protein is CASSESLGTEAFF.